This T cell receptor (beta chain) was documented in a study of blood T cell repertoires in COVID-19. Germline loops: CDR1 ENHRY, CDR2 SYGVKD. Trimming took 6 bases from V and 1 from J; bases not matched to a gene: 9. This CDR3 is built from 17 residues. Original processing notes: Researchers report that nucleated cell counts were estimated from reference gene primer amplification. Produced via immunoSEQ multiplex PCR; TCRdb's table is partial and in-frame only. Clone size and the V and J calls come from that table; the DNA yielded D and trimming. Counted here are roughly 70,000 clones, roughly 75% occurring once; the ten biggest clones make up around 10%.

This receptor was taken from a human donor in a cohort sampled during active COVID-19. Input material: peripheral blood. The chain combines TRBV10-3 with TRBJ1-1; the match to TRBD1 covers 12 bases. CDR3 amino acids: CAIRPGQGAYRNTEAFF. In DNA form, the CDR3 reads TGTGCCATCAGACCGGGACAGGGGGCGTATCGGAACACTGAAGCTTTCTTT.